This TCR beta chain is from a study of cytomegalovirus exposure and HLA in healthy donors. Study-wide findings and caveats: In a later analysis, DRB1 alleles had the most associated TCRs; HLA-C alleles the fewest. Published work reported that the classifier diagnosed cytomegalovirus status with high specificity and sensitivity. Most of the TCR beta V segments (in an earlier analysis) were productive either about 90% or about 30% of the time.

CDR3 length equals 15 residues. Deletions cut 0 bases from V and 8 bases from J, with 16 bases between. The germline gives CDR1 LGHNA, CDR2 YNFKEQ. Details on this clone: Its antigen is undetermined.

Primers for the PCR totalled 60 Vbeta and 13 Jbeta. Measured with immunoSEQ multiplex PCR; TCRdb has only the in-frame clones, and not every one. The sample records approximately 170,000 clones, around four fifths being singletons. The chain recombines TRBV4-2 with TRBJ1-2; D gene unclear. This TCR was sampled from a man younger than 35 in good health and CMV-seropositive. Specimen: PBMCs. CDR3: CASSQDGRGVRGYTF. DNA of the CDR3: TGTGCCAGCAGCCAAGACGGGCGGGGAGTTCGGGGCTACACCTTC.